This T cell receptor beta chain emerged from a study of tumor and adjacent non-tumor tissue in lung cancer. Study as a whole: There were around 11 adenocarcinoma, a couple of squamous cell carcinoma and 1 small cell lung cancer cases. Stage I to III disease affected roughly ten men and 5 women aged about 30 to 85.

The study's findings and limits: Patients with more diverse tumor TCRs had worse survival. Tumor repertoires had a smaller top 100 clone share than normal lung.

The template was RNA from unsorted bulk tissue. The normal lung tissue was taken more than 3 cm from the tumor edge. A modified ARM-PCR protocol with three rounds of nested PCR amplified TCRbeta. In TCRdb, the multiplex PCR reads were re-called with MiXCR into one record per CDR3 protein. Of 85,000 to 130,000 distinct CDR3 sequences listed, 60% to 80% were seen once; the top ten hold approximately 18%. With respect to this clonotype: The target antigen is unknown. No conserved phenylalanine or tryptophan ends this CDR3, so it is likely a read error.

Germline V gives CDR1 SQVTM, CDR2 ANQGSEA. The CDR3 is 14 amino acids. The clonotype was recovered from a man in his thirties or forties with non-small cell lung cancer. V is TRBV29-1 and J is TRBJ2-7; 8 nucleotides line up with TRBD2. The material sequenced was distant non-tumor lung tissue. The CDR3 sequence: CSLDSGTSSYEQYL. For the CDR3, the DNA is TGCAGCCTTGACTCCGGGACTAGTTCTTACGAGCAGTACCTC.